The sequence of this TCR beta chain was determined in a study of blood T cells in healthy people across ages (dated by TCRdb to about 2015). Turning to the overall study: In model experiments, roughly one uniquely barcoded TCR beta cDNA molecule per two T cells was captured by template switching. Using deep sequencing normalized with unique cDNA molecular identifiers, the study measured how TCR beta repertoire diversity changes with age. Four age groups were formed from the donors: young (average around 15 years), middle-aged (around 37), aged (about 62) and long-lived (about 80). To avoid experimental bias, donors of different ages were randomly spread across the sequencing lanes. For two donors (one aged 18 to 30 and one aged 80 or older), the study analyzed two additional independent replicas of 1 million unique cDNA reads from the same blood draw.

This clonotype was observed at least ten times. The antigen it binds to is not known. No quality values exist for individual bases; no much larger clone is one base distant. The CDR3 runs 16 amino acids, cysteine and phenylalanine included. Only CDR3 DNA is held: 48 bases, read in frame from base 1. V is clipped by 1 base and J by 4 bases, and the sequence between their germline boundaries is 18 bases long. CDR1 and CDR2 (DFQATT, SNEGSKA) derive from the germline V gene (reference sequence). Points the paper makes about the study in general: Because the CMV infection status of the donors was unknown, age-related changes in expanded clonotypes may potentially have been confounded. Because profiling used bulk unsorted PBMCs, naive and antigen-experienced compartments could not be compared conclusively. The long-lived group showed more naive CD4+ T cells, fewer expanded clones and increased TCR diversity than the aged group, suggesting age selection. As age increased, observed TCR beta diversity per million T cells dropped in a roughly linear way, and a significant reduction was already evident by age about 40. Estimates of total diversity based on one million sequenced T cells were considered lower bounds and underestimates. A strong correlation was found between observed TCR beta diversity and the percentage of naive T cells measured by flow cytometry.

Systemically healthy Caucasian individuals from Russia, some 38 in total and aged roughly 6 to 100 years, were included as donors. About 10 milliliters of peripheral blood were drawn from each donor into EDTA-treated Vacutainer tubes. PBMCs were isolated by Ficoll-Paque density-gradient centrifugation, with at least 6.5 million obtained per sample. Trizol reagent was used to extract total RNA from PBMCs, with at least 6 micrograms per sample. For every donor, an aliquot of PBMCs went through flow cytometry to measure the percentages of naive CD45RAhigh/CD27high T cells. Libraries came from 5' RACE. A second roughly 7 to 12 cycle PCR used a sample-barcoded 5' primer and a J-beta primer mix. A template-switch 5' adaptor carrying 12 random nucleotides introduced a unique molecular identifier onto each TCR beta cDNA molecule. Each sample yielded at least 3 million CDR3-containing paired-end reads. First-strand cDNA was synthesized from all RNA with the Mint cDNA synthesis kit, primed by a TRBC-specific oligonucleotide. All cDNA was treated with uracil-DNA glycosylase and then went through a first 18-cycle PCR with the universal primers M1SS and BC2_uni_R. Per the source publication's procedure: For normalization, 1 million high-quality reads were randomly selected from each sample, with every read carrying a distinct molecular identifier. Instead of being binned into consensus sequences, reads that shared molecular identifiers were thrown out. CDR3 identification, clonotype clustering and error correction used MiTCR with a Q25 quality threshold and the strictest error-elimination algorithm. Lower-bound total TCR beta diversity was estimated with a nonparametric unseen species model using Euler transformation. TCRdb reanalyzed the raw reads on its own, using fastp at Q25 for trimming and MiXCR for clone calling, and kept in-frame beta chains. Rows with one shared CDR3 protein collapse into an entry with the most common genes and DNA. These V and J calls derive from TCRdb rather than the authors' analysis. The sample data list around 1,800,000 distinct CDR3 sequences, and 30% to 40% of these were observed just once. The ten biggest clones cover 20% to 25% of the sample.

The sample taken for sequencing was blood. The clonotype was recovered from a human donor in good health. This sequence uses TRBV20-1 and TRBJ2-3; a weak D assignment points to TRBD2 (6 bases agree). CDR3 reads: CSARGTGTPYSDTQYF. The DNA reads TGCAGTGCTAGAGGGACCGGGACTCCTTATTCAGATACGCAGTATTTT.